The next 30 T cell receptor beta chains were all read from a single sample in a study of blood T cell repertoires in COVID-19. Sequencing used immunoSEQ multiplex PCR; TCRdb keeps in-frame clones, though not all of them. The repertoire consists of some 330,000 clones, with 88% occurring once and the leading ten covering under 6%. Sequenced sample: PBMCs or T cells enriched from blood (not recorded which). All receptors come from a man aged 25-40 years who had recovered from COVID-19.

The rearrangement links TRBV4-2 to TRBJ1-1, with D unclear. The CDR3 loop spans 12 amino acids. V lost 5 bases and J 2 bases, leaving 6 bases between the germline ends. Germline V CDR1 and CDR2: LGHNA, YNFKEQ. The CDR3 sequence is CASSEANTEAFF. The DNA for the CDR3 is TGTGCCAGCAGCGAGGCAAACACTGAAGCTTTCTTT.

CDR3 protein: CATAIRGPNTGELFF. DNA of the CDR3: TGTGCCACCGCTATTAGAGGGCCGAACACCGGGGAGCTGTTTTTT. The V and J genes are TRBV15 and TRBJ2-2; TRBD2 might be the D (5 bases). Germline-derived CDR1 and CDR2 are LNHNV and YYDKDF (reference sequence). V dropped 8 bases and J dropped 0 bases, with 13 bases sitting between them. This CDR3 contains 15 residues.

The J gene is TRBJ1-4, the V gene TRBV11-1; a possible D gene is TRBD1 (5 bases). Germline-derived CDR1 and CDR2 are SGHAT and FQDESV (reference sequence). Trimming took 5 bases from V and 3 from J, leaving 16 bases between them. The CDR3 consists of 16 residues. The CDR3 DNA sequence: TGTGCCAGCAGCCCGTCAGGACAACCGGCTAATGAAAAACTGTTTTTT. Protein product: CASSPSGQPANEKLFF.

About this clone itself: The same CDR3 arises from other DNA sequences in this sample as well. This chain links TRBV2 with TRBJ2-5; weak D call: TRBD2 (5 bases). The V end lost 2 bases, the J end lost 3 bases, and 10 bases lay between the germline ends. The CDR3 is 14 residues long. The germline gives CDR1 SNHLY, CDR2 FYNNEI. CDR3 in amino acids: CASSERTGKETQYF. In DNA form, the CDR3 reads TGTGCCAGCAGTGAACGGACTGGGAAAGAGACCCAGTACTTC.

The V gene is TRBV5-6, the J gene TRBJ2-4; 9 nucleotides align to TRBD1. The CDR3 sequence is 13 residues long. V lost 4 bases to trimming and J lost 4 bases; unmatched junction nucleotides: 0. The V gene's germline CDR1 is SGHDT and CDR2 YYEEEE. CDR3 in amino acids: CASSGTGKNIQYF. The CDR3 DNA sequence: TGTGCCAGCAGCGGGACAGGGAAAAACATTCAGTACTTC. Filled out from reference TRBV5-6 and TRBJ2-4, the complete variable domain reads DAGVTQSPTHLIKTRGQQVTLRCSPKSGHDTVSWYQQALGQGPQFIFQYYEEEERQRGNFPDRFSGHQFPNYSSELNVNALLLGDSALYLCASSGTGKNIQYFGAGTRLSVL.

The chain combines TRBV4-1 with TRBJ1-6, with TRBD1 as a possible D gene (5 bases). The ends were cut back, 3 bases at V and 10 bases at J, with 16 bases in the middle. Looked up from germline, CDR1 is MGHRA and CDR2 is YSYEKL. The CDR3 contains 15 residues. DNA for the CDR3: TGCGCCAGCAGCCAGTCAAGGGGAGGCCTCTCACCCCTCCACTTT. Translating gives CASSQSRGGLSPLHF.

This chain joins TRBV6-5 and TRBJ2-7; 9 bases line up with TRBD1. J gave up 0 bases and V 5 bases, and 5 bases lay outside the gene matches. Germline values: CDR1 MNHEY, CDR2 SVGAGI. The CDR3 is made up of 15 amino acids. The CDR3 loop reads CASSPLTGGSYEQYF. The CDR3 nucleotides are TGTGCCAGCAGTCCACTGACAGGGGGCTCCTACGAGCAGTACTTC.

The rearrangement joins TRBV3-1 (or the pseudogene TRBV3-2) to TRBJ1-1; no clear D. The CDR3 is 12 residues long. V was cut by 1 base and J by 5 bases, with 5 bases left in between. The germline CDR1 and CDR2 sequences are LGHDT and YNNKEL (reference sequence). The CDR3 DNA sequence: TGTGCCAGCAGCCAAGGGCTTACTGAAGCTTTCTTT. Residues: CASSQGLTEAFF.

The CDR3: CASSLDRTSNQPQHF. The DNA for the CDR3 is TGTGCCAGCAGCTTAGACAGGACTAGCAATCAGCCCCAGCATTTT. The chain couples TRBV7-8 to TRBJ1-5; weak D call: TRBD1 (5 bases). The CDR3 runs to 15 residues. Trimming shortened V by 1 base and J by 0 bases, and 7 bases separated the two germline ends. CDR1 SGHVS and CDR2 FQNEAQ come from the germline V gene. The full variable domain, its missing parts supplied by reference TRBV7-8 and TRBJ1-5, is GAGVSQSPRYKVAKRGQDVALRCDPISGHVSLFWYQQALGQGPEFLTYFQNEAQLDKSGLPSDRFFAERPEGSVSTLKIQRTQQEDSAVYLCASSLDRTSNQPQHFGDGTRLSIL.

This chain's CDR3 is CASSHGTAKETQYF. DNA for the CDR3: TGTGCCAGCAGCCACGGGACAGCGAAGGAGACCCAGTACTTC. The V gene is TRBV5-5, the J gene TRBJ2-5, with 7 nucleotides matching TRBD1. This CDR3 is 14 amino acids long. V dropped 4 bases and J dropped 5; count of bases not matched to a gene: 8. Per germline, CDR1 SGHKS and CDR2 YYEKEE (reference sequence).

The chain employs TRBV12-5 and TRBJ2-3; 9 nucleotides align to TRBD2. The V gene's germline CDR1 is LGHNT and CDR2 FRNRAP. J lost 4 bases, V lost 11 bases, and 16 bases had no gene match. The CDR3 length is 16 residues. CDR3 in DNA: TGTGCTTACAGGTACCGACTGCGGGGGGGCCCAGATACGCAGTATTTT. Translated, it gives CAYRYRLRGGPDTQYF.

CDR3 sequence reads: CASSLWGGGAQETQYF. The CDR3 DNA reads TGTGCCAGCAGCTTGTGGGGCGGGGGGGCACAAGAGACCCAGTACTTC. The chain links TRBV5-4 to TRBJ2-5; TRBD2 agrees at 9 bases. In germline, CDR1 is SGHNT, CDR2 YYREEE (reference sequence). The length of the CDR3 is 16 residues. The V segment lost 1 base and the J segment 2 bases; nucleotides outside the gene matches: 6. Filled out from reference TRBV5-4 and TRBJ2-5, the complete variable domain reads ETGVTQSPTHLIKTRGQQVTLRCSSQSGHNTVSWYQQALGQGPQFIFQYYREEENGRGNFPPRFSGLQFPNYSSELNVNALELDDSALYLCASSLWGGGAQETQYFGPGTRLLVL.

CDR3: CASSVDSGLEGYEQYF. In nucleotides, the CDR3 is TGTGCCAGCAGCGTAGACTCAGGTCTTGAGGGCTACGAGCAGTACTTC. The rearrangement joins TRBV9 to TRBJ2-7; D possibly corresponds to TRBD2 (5 bases). Germline V lookup: CDR1 SGDLS, CDR2 YYNGEE. This CDR3 is 16 amino acids long. V lost 0 bases to trimming and J lost 3 bases, with 16 bases between them.

The V call is TRBV15, the J call TRBJ2-5; D may be TRBD2 (5 bases). Germline values: CDR1 LNHNV, CDR2 YYDKDF (reference sequence). V was clipped by 0 bases and J by 3 bases, with 17 bases between them. CDR3 length: 17 residues. In DNA form, the CDR3 reads TGTGCCACCAGCAGAGATCTTGCGAGGACTGGGAAAGAGACCCAGTACTTC. Encoded protein: CATSRDLARTGKETQYF. The full variable domain, in which reference TRBV15 and TRBJ2-5 provide the parts outside the CDR3, is DAMVIQNPRYQVTQFGKPVTLSCSQTLNHNVMYWYQQKSSQAPKLLFHYYDKDFNNEADTPDNFQSRRPNTSFCFLDIRSPGLGDTAMYLCATSRDLARTGKETQYFGPGTRLLVL.

This clone was counted only a few times. The genes are TRBV10-2 and TRBJ1-6, with 9 nucleotides matching TRBD1. The CDR3 contains 14 residues. V lost 4 bases and J lost 7; bases outside the gene matches: 2. CDR1 is WSHSY and CDR2 is SAAADI in the germline V gene. CDR3 sequence reads: CASSATGGNSPLHF. CDR3 DNA: TGCGCCAGCAGTGCGACAGGGGGAAATTCACCCCTCCACTTT.

This clone was counted between two and nine times. The chain combines TRBV7-9 with TRBJ1-2; 7 positions match TRBD1. The CDR3 length is 15 residues. CDR1 is SEHNR, CDR2 FQNEAQ, per germline (reference sequence). V lost 1 base to trimming and J lost 4 bases; unmatched junction nucleotides: 6. CDR3 sequence (DNA): TGTGCCAGCAGCTTAGAATTCAGGGGGGCCTATGGCTACACCTTC. It encodes CASSLEFRGAYGYTF.

This clone was counted between two and nine times. V is TRBV4-2 and J is TRBJ1-2, with a possible D match to TRBD1 (5 bases). This CDR3 contains 12 residues. In germline, CDR1 is LGHNA, CDR2 YNFKEQ. V lost 3 bases, J lost 6 bases, and 8 bases lay in between. The CDR3 DNA reads as TGTGCCAGCAGCCATTGGGGGGATGGCTACACCTTC. This translates into CASSHWGDGYTF.

The genes are TRBV9 and TRBJ2-5; 10 bases are shared with TRBD2. V was pared by 2 bases and J by 3 bases, with 7 bases of the junction left unmatched. The CDR3 loop spans 16 amino acids. Germline CDR1 and CDR2: SGDLS and YYNGEE. The CDR3 protein is CASSVQAGGSEETQYF. The DNA of the CDR3 is TGTGCCAGCAGCGTCCAAGCGGGGGGGTCCGAAGAGACCCAGTACTTC.

This rearrangement joins TRBV6-5 to TRBJ1-6; weak D call: TRBD1 (6 bases). CDR3 length: 15 amino acids. Trimming took off 4 bases at V and 8 bases at J, with 15 bases between the two ends. CDR1 is MNHEY and CDR2 is SVGAGI in the germline V gene. The DNA of the CDR3 is TGTGCCAGCAGTTCTATCCCGGGACAAGATTCACCCCTCCACTTT. It encodes CASSSIPGQDSPLHF.

The chain employs TRBV24-1 and TRBJ2-3, with D uncertain. V was trimmed by 5 bases and J by 4 bases, leaving 15 bases between them. Germline values: CDR1 KGHDR, CDR2 SFDVKD. The CDR3 contains 15 residues. The CDR3 coding sequence is TGTGCCACCAGTGCCAAGTGGGCCTTATCAGATACGCAGTATTTT. Protein: CATSAKWALSDTQYF.

The chain joins TRBV5-4 to TRBJ2-1; 10 bases align to TRBD2. The CDR3 loop spans 15 amino acids. Germline-derived CDR1 and CDR2 are SGHNT and YYREEE (reference sequence). After removal of 2 bases from V and 11 bases from J, the junction contained 10 bases not matched to a gene. The DNA for the CDR3 is TGTGCCAGCAGCTTCCCTAGCGGGGGCAGGGCTCAGCAGTTCTTC. As protein: CASSFPSGGRAQQFF.

The gene calls are TRBV3-1 (or the pseudogene TRBV3-2) and TRBJ1-1; the match to TRBD1 covers 9 bases. V shed 1 base and J 7 bases; nucleotides not matched to a gene: 13. The CDR3 is 17 residues long. Germline-derived CDR1 and CDR2 are LGHDT and YNNKEL (reference sequence). The CDR3 here is CASSQGTGVFKGGEAFF. The CDR3 DNA follows: TGTGCCAGCAGCCAAGGGACAGGGGTTTTCAAGGGGGGTGAAGCTTTCTTT.

This sequence joins TRBV4-1 and TRBJ2-3; tentatively, D is TRBD1 (5 bases). The CDR3 consists of 15 residues. The germline CDR1 and CDR2 sequences are MGHRA and YSYEKL. The ends were cut back, 5 bases at V and 5 bases at J, with 17 bases in the middle. For the CDR3, the DNA is TGCGCCAGCAGCTGGACCTTTGGGGCCGGAGATACGCAGTATTTT. Its protein is CASSWTFGAGDTQYF.

The chain is built from TRBV11-2 and TRBJ2-6; D gene uncertain. The germline gives CDR1 SGHAT, CDR2 FQNNGV. The CDR3 is 15 residues long. Between the trimmed V and J ends, which lost 5 bases and 2 bases, there was a span of 10 bases. CDR3: CASSQLRTGANVLTF. CDR3 nucleotide sequence: TGTGCCAGCAGCCAACTTCGAACTGGGGCCAACGTCCTGACTTTC. Using reference TRBV11-2 and TRBJ2-6 for the parts outside the CDR3, the full variable domain is EAGVAQSPRYKIIEKRQSVAFWCNPISGHATLYWYQQILGQGPKLLIQFQNNGVVDDSQLPKDRFSAERLKGVDSTLKIQPAKLEDSAVYLCASSQLRTGANVLTFGAGSRLTVL.

This chain joins TRBV27 and TRBJ1-2; no definite D call. The CDR3 is 13 residues long. Germline V CDR1 and CDR2: MNHEY, SMNVEV (reference sequence). With 5 bases removed from V and 8 bases from J, the gap between germline ends came to 15 bases. The CDR3 nucleotides read TGTGCCAGCAGTCTTCTACCCTATCGAGGCTACACCTTC. Encoded protein: CASSLLPYRGYTF.

V usage is TRBV7-8 and J usage is TRBJ2-1; 14 bases align to TRBD2. The CDR3 runs to 16 residues. Germline V lookup: CDR1 SGHVS, CDR2 FQNEAQ. The ends lost 5 bases at V and 9 bases at J; junction bases unmatched: 9. The CDR3 region is CASSAMTSGGAGEQFF. CDR3 coding DNA: TGTGCCAGCAGCGCTATGACTAGCGGGGGGGCTGGTGAGCAGTTCTTC.

The gene calls are TRBV19 and TRBJ2-1, with 7 bases identical to TRBD1. The CDR3 is 14 amino acids. CDR1 is LNHDA, CDR2 SQIVND, per germline (reference sequence). With 6 bases clipped from V and 3 bases from J, the junction kept 5 bases outside the gene matches. CDR3 nucleotide sequence: TGTGCCAGTAGGAGACAGGGTATCTACAATGAGCAGTTCTTC. It translates to CASRRQGIYNEQFF.

This clone was recorded only once. This chain links TRBV13 with TRBJ1-1, with 7 positions matching TRBD1. The J segment lost 2 bases and the V segment lost 8 bases, leaving 8 bases of the junction unmatched. This CDR3 region has 14 residues. Germline V gene lookup returns CDR1 PRHDT and CDR2 FYEKMQ (reference sequence). DNA of the CDR3: TGTGCCAGCTCTGGGCCAGGGGGAAACACTGAAGCTTTCTTT. Translating it yields CASSGPGGNTEAFF.

The rearrangement links TRBV3-1 (or the pseudogene TRBV3-2) to TRBJ1-6, with 7 nucleotides matching TRBD1. The germline V gene encodes CDR1 LGHDT and CDR2 YNNKEL (reference sequence). The V and J ends lost 6 bases and 7 bases, in that order; junction bases with no gene match: 6. The CDR3 consists of 14 residues. The DNA of the CDR3 is TGTGCCAGCAGGTCGACAGGGATGAATTCACCCCTCCACTTT. This encodes CASRSTGMNSPLHF.

This rearrangement joins TRBV12-3 or TRBV12-4 to TRBJ2-7; 8 bases align to TRBD2. This CDR3 spans 12 amino acids. V shed 7 bases, J shed 6 bases, and the junction held 5 bases outside the gene matches. The CDR3 DNA reads TGTGCCAGCAAACTCGGGGGGGGCGAGCAGTACTTC. It is translated as CASKLGGGEQYF.